The 5 T cell receptor beta chains given below trace back to one sample, sequenced in a study of cytomegalovirus exposure and HLA in healthy donors. The PCR made use of 60 Vbeta and 13 Jbeta primers. TCRdb's table, derived via immunoSEQ multiplex PCR, lists solely in-frame clones and lacks some. The sample contains about 120,000 clones, approximately 66% of which appear only once. The sequencing input was PBMCs. Receptor source: a middle-aged woman in good health and CMV-seropositive.

The chain joins TRBV10-3 to TRBJ1-2; D is unclear. Trimming cost V 0 bases and J 0 bases, with 14 bases left between them. CDR3 length: 17 amino acids. Germline values: CDR1 ENHRY, CDR2 SYGVKD. CDR3 DNA: TGTGCCATCAGTGAGTCCGCGTCCCTCGGAGCTAACTATGGCTACACCTTC. It codes for CAISESASLGANYGYTF.

The V gene is TRBV28, the J gene TRBJ1-4, with unresolved D. Per the germline V gene, CDR1 is MDHEN and CDR2 is SYDVKM. V lost 6 bases and J lost 5, with 10 bases in between. The CDR3 spans 13 residues. The CDR3 loop reads CASSQNANEKLFF. The CDR3 nucleotides read TGTGCCAGCAGCCAAAATGCGAATGAAAAACTGTTTTTT.

This clone was detected a few times. The V gene is TRBV6-5, the J gene TRBJ1-3; unclear D gene. Germline lookup yields CDR1 MNHEY and CDR2 SVGAGI. V was trimmed by 2 bases and J by 0 bases, leaving 5 bases between them. The CDR3 has 14 amino acids. CDR3 nucleotides: TGTGCCAGCAGTTACGTCGGCTCTGGAAACACCATATATTTT. Amino acids: CASSYVGSGNTIYF.

On this clone itself: The same CDR3 can be traced to other DNA sequences in this sample. In nucleotides, the CDR3 is TGCGCCAGCAGCTTGGGCAGGGACTATGGCTACACCTTC. Translated, it gives CASSLGRDYGYTF. V is TRBV5-1 and J is TRBJ1-2, with a tentative D call TRBD1 (5 bases). The CDR3 is 13 residues long. Germline assignment: CDR1 SGHRS and CDR2 YFSETQ. Trimming shortened V by 0 bases and J by 3 bases, and 6 bases separated the two germline ends.

The genes are TRBV19 and TRBJ2-5; D might be TRBD2 (5 bases). The ends were cut back, 3 bases at V and 6 bases at J, with 5 bases in the middle. CDR3 length: 11 amino acids. The V gene's germline CDR1 is LNHDA and CDR2 SQIVND (reference sequence). CDR3 in amino acids: CASSIGKTQYF. In nucleotides, the CDR3 is TGTGCCAGTAGTATCGGGAAGACCCAGTACTTC.